Listed below are T cell receptor beta chains from one sample, sequenced in a study of vaccination effects on CD4 cells after COVID-19. Sequencing was performed with immunoSEQ multiplex PCR; in TCRdb, only in-frame clones are kept and a portion is missing. The sample lists about 73,000 clones, 65% to 75% occurring once. These TCRs' antigens remain unknown. The source material was CD4+ T cells from PBMCs cultured with HCoV-NL63 spike peptides, sampled before COVID-19 vaccination. The receptor set was obtained from a human donor who received a COVID-19 vaccine. Each CDR3 is given with its conserved first and last residue. The D gene is left open where the match is weak. Clone size is stated in some rows and not others, as once, few, many or a class when expanded.

j_call,v_call,clone_size,d_call,cdr3_nt,cdr3_aa
TRBJ2-5,TRBV3-1/TRBV3-2,NA,TRBD2,TGTGCCAGCAGCCAAGAACCCGGCGGGGGGCCCTGGGAGACCCAGTACTTC,CASSQEPGGGPWETQYF
TRBJ1-2,TRBV29-1,NA,NA,TGCAGCGTTGATAATCCCGGAAACTATGGCTACACCTTC,CSVDNPGNYGYTF
TRBJ1-2,TRBV9,NA,TRBD1,TGTGCCAGCAGCGCATCGACAGGACAGGGTGTATATGGCTACACCTTC,CASSASTGQGVYGYTF
TRBJ1-2,TRBV10-3,NA,TRBD1,TGTGCCATCAATTCGGCAGGGGGTCGATATGGCTACACCTTC,CAINSAGGRYGYTF
TRBJ2-3,TRBV2,NA,NA,TGTGCCAGCAGGACAGGCACAGATACGCAGTATTTT,CASRTGTDTQYF
TRBJ2-3,TRBV4-3,NA,TRBD2,TGCGCCAGCAGCCAAGGGATTAGCGGGGGAGGTGATACGCAGTATTTT,CASSQGISGGGDTQYF
TRBJ1-4,TRBV5-1,once,NA,TGCGCCAGCAGCTTCACTAATGAAAAACTGTTTTTT,CASSFTNEKLFF
TRBJ1-6,TRBV18,NA,NA,TGTGCCAGCTCACTAAAGGACCTGGGAAATTCACCCCTCCACTTT,CASSLKDLGNSPLHF
TRBJ1-6,TRBV19,few,NA,TGTGCCAGTAGTATAGATGGCGGGGTCGTTTCACCCCTCCACTTT,CASSIDGGVVSPLHF
TRBJ1-5,TRBV20-1,NA,TRBD1,TGCAGTGCTAGTGAGGGGGCGGTTAGCAATCAGCCCCAGCATTTT,CSASEGAVSNQPQHF
TRBJ2-3,TRBV19,NA,NA,TGTGCCAGTAGTATTAACTTTAGCACAGATACGCAGTATTTT,CASSINFSTDTQYF
TRBJ2-3,TRBV24-1,NA,TRBD1,TGTGCCACCAGTGATGCAGGACAGGGAATGATGACAGATACGCAGTATTTT,CATSDAGQGMMTDTQYF
TRBJ2-1,TRBV18,NA,TRBD2,TGTGCCAGCTCACCCCAGCGGACTAGCGGGGGGGCGGGCAACAATGAGCAGTTCTTC,CASSPQRTSGGAGNNEQFF
TRBJ2-1,TRBV5-6,NA,NA,TGTGCCAGCAGCTTCGGACGGAGCTCCTACAATGAGCAGTTCTTC,CASSFGRSSYNEQFF
TRBJ1-1,TRBV5-1,NA,TRBD1,TGCGCCAGCAGCCCGATCCTCCCGGGACAGGGTACTGAAGCTTTCTTT,CASSPILPGQGTEAFF
TRBJ1-4,TRBV5-1,NA,TRBD1,TGCGCCAGCAGCTTGACAGGGGAGGAAAAACTGTTTTTT,CASSLTGEEKLFF
TRBJ1-6,TRBV10-1,NA,TRBD1,TGCGCCAGCAGAAAAACCGGGACAGTCTCCAACTTT,CASRKTGTVSNF
TRBJ2-5,TRBV24-1,NA,NA,TGTGCCACCAGTGGTGGAGGGGTGGAGACCCAGTACTTC,CATSGGGVETQYF
TRBJ1-5,TRBV2,few,NA,TGTGCCAGCTCCGCACAGAACAATCAGCCCCAGCATTTT,CASSAQNNQPQHF
TRBJ2-5,TRBV2,NA,NA,TGTGCCAGCAGTGAAGCTAGGAGCTTTCAAGAGACCCAGTACTTC,CASSEARSFQETQYF
TRBJ2-5,TRBV29-1,NA,TRBD2,TGCAGCGCCAGGACTAGCGGGGGGGAGCAAGAGACCCAGTACTTC,CSARTSGGEQETQYF
TRBJ1-2,TRBV28,NA,TRBD1,TGTGCCAGCAGTTTCAGGAGACAGGGAAAAGATGGCTACACCTTC,CASSFRRQGKDGYTF
TRBJ1-1,TRBV7-2,NA,NA,TGTGCCAGCAGCTTAATCCGGGTGAACACTGAAGCTTTCTTT,CASSLIRVNTEAFF
TRBJ1-2,TRBV4-2,NA,NA,TGTGCCAGCAGCCCTGTTGGTGCGGGGCTCGACGGCTACACCTTC,CASSPVGAGLDGYTF
TRBJ2-3,TRBV5-8,once,TRBD2,TGTGCCAGCAGCTTAGCGGGGGGGATCACAGATACGCAGTATTTT,CASSLAGGITDTQYF
TRBJ1-2,TRBV18,NA,NA,TGTGCCAGCTCACCGACCACGACATCCGGGGACTATGGCTACACCTTC,CASSPTTTSGDYGYTF